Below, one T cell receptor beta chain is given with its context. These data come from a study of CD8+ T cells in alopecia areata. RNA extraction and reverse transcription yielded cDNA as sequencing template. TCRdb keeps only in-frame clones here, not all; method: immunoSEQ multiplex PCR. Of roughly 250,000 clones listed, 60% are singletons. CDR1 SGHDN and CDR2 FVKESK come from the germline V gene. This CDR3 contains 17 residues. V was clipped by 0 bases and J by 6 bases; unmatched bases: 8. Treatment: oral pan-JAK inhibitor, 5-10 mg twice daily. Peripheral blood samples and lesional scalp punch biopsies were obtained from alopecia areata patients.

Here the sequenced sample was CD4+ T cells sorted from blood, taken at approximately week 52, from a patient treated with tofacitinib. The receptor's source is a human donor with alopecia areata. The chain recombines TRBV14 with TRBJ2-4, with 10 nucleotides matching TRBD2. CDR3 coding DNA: TGTGCCAGCAGCCAAGAGAAGCGGGGGGGCCGGGGAAACATTCAGTACTTC. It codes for CASSQEKRGGRGNIQYF.